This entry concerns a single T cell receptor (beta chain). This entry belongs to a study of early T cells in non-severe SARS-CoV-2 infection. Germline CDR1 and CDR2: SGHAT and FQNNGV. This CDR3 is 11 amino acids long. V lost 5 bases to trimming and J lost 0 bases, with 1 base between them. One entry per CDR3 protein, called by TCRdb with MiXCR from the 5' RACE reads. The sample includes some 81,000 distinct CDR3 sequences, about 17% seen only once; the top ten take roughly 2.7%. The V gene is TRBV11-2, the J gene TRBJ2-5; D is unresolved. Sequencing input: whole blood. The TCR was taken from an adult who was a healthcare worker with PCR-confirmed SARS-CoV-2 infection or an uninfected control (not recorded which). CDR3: CASSDQETQYF. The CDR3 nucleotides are TGTGCCAGCAGCGACCAAGAGACCCAGTACTTC.